These T cell receptor beta chains were read from a single sample in a study of blood T cell repertoires in COVID-19. Method: immunoSEQ multiplex PCR; TCRdb's copy keeps in-frame clones and lacks some. In the table there are about 130,000 clones, around three quarters of which are singletons. Sequenced: peripheral blood. The receptors stem from a human donor in a cohort sampled during active COVID-19. Each CDR3 is given with its conserved first and last residue. The order of the fields is CDR3 DNA, CDR3 protein, V gene, D gene, J gene, clone size. A D gene is named only where the DNA matches it firmly. Size values are once, few and many counts, or a class for expanded clones, and some rows have none.

CDR3nt: TGTGCCAGCAGCTTAGATAGGAGGGTCTACGAGCAGTACTTC
CDR3aa: CASSLDRRVYEQYF
v_gene: TRBV7-9
d_gene: NA
j_gene: TRBJ2-7
abundance: once

CDR3nt: TGTGCCAGTAGTACGGGGTACACTGAAGCTTTCTTT
CDR3aa: CASSTGYTEAFF
v_gene: TRBV19
d_gene: NA
j_gene: TRBJ1-1
abundance: NA

CDR3nt: TGTGCCAGTAGTATTGGAGTAGGGAACACTGAAGCTTTCTTT
CDR3aa: CASSIGVGNTEAFF
v_gene: TRBV19
d_gene: NA
j_gene: TRBJ1-1
abundance: NA

CDR3nt: TGTGCCAGCAGCTTAGGGGACTTGCTTAATGAGCAGTTCTTC
CDR3aa: CASSLGDLLNEQFF
v_gene: TRBV7-3
d_gene: NA
j_gene: TRBJ2-1
abundance: once

CDR3nt: TGTGCCACCAGTGATTTCAGTTCCCAAGAGACCCAGTACTTC
CDR3aa: CATSDFSSQETQYF
v_gene: TRBV24-1
d_gene: NA
j_gene: TRBJ2-5
abundance: NA

CDR3nt: TGTGCCAGCAGTTCGGGATCTTTAGAGACCCAGTACTTC
CDR3aa: CASSSGSLETQYF
v_gene: TRBV28
d_gene: NA
j_gene: TRBJ2-5
abundance: NA

CDR3nt: TGTGCCAGCAGCTTAAGACAGGAGCTAAGGAGGATGTTCTTC
CDR3aa: CASSLRQELRRMFF
v_gene: TRBV13
d_gene: NA
j_gene: TRBJ2-1
abundance: NA

CDR3nt: TGTGCCAGCTCACCACTTAAGGAGGGGTCAGGCGAGACCCAGTACTTC
CDR3aa: CASSPLKEGSGETQYF
v_gene: TRBV18
d_gene: NA
j_gene: TRBJ2-5
abundance: NA

CDR3nt: TGTGCCAGCAGTCCTTGGCGGGGTGGCTACACCTTC
CDR3aa: CASSPWRGGYTF
v_gene: TRBV7-9
d_gene: NA
j_gene: TRBJ1-2
abundance: few

CDR3nt: TGTGCCAGCAGGTCGACAGCTTACGAGCAGTACTTC
CDR3aa: CASRSTAYEQYF
v_gene: TRBV6-5
d_gene: NA
j_gene: TRBJ2-7
abundance: NA

CDR3nt: TGTGCCAGCAGGAAGGACAGGAATAATTCACCCCTCCACTTT
CDR3aa: CASRKDRNNSPLHF
v_gene: TRBV2
d_gene: TRBD1
j_gene: TRBJ1-6
abundance: NA

CDR3nt: TGCGCCAGCAGCTTGGCCATGGCGGGAAACACTGAAGCTTTCTTT
CDR3aa: CASSLAMAGNTEAFF
v_gene: TRBV5-1
d_gene: NA
j_gene: TRBJ1-1
abundance: NA

CDR3nt: TGTGCCACTCTACGGTCCCAGGTTGGCACAGATACGCAGTATTTT
CDR3aa: CATLRSQVGTDTQYF
v_gene: TRBV18
d_gene: NA
j_gene: TRBJ2-3
abundance: NA

CDR3nt: TGTGCCAGCAGTCCAGGGACTGTTAATCAGCCCCAGCATTTT
CDR3aa: CASSPGTVNQPQHF
v_gene: TRBV28
d_gene: NA
j_gene: TRBJ1-5
abundance: NA

CDR3nt: TGTGCCAGCAGCTTAGATCCGTGGGGGGGTTCCTACGAGCAGTACTTC
CDR3aa: CASSLDPWGGSYEQYF
v_gene: TRBV11-2
d_gene: TRBD2
j_gene: TRBJ2-7
abundance: NA

CDR3nt: TGTGCCAGCAGTATCAGGGAAAATCGATATGGCTACACCTTC
CDR3aa: CASSIRENRYGYTF
v_gene: TRBV2
d_gene: NA
j_gene: TRBJ1-2
abundance: few

CDR3nt: TGTGCCAGCAGCTGGACAGGGGGACGACCGAACACCGGGGAGCTGTTTTTT
CDR3aa: CASSWTGGRPNTGELFF
v_gene: TRBV5-8
d_gene: TRBD1
j_gene: TRBJ2-2
abundance: NA

CDR3nt: TGCGCCAGCAGCCAAGATCTGTTAACTAGCGGGACTTACGAGCAGTACTTC
CDR3aa: CASSQDLLTSGTYEQYF
v_gene: TRBV4-1
d_gene: TRBD2
j_gene: TRBJ2-7
abundance: NA

CDR3nt: TGCGCCAGCAGCTTGGAGGTAGGGGAGGCCGATACGCAGTATTTT
CDR3aa: CASSLEVGEADTQYF
v_gene: TRBV5-1
d_gene: NA
j_gene: TRBJ2-3
abundance: few

CDR3nt: TGCGCCAGCAGCGACACCTACGAGCAGTACTTC
CDR3aa: CASSDTYEQYF
v_gene: TRBV5-1
d_gene: NA
j_gene: TRBJ2-7
abundance: NA

CDR3nt: TGTGCCAGCAGCCAGGGTCCCTACAATGAGCAGTTCTTC
CDR3aa: CASSQGPYNEQFF
v_gene: TRBV6-5
d_gene: NA
j_gene: TRBJ2-1
abundance: NA

CDR3nt: TGTGCCAGCAGTTATACAGGGGGCACGGGCTATGGCTACACCTTC
CDR3aa: CASSYTGGTGYGYTF
v_gene: TRBV6-6
d_gene: TRBD1
j_gene: TRBJ1-2
abundance: NA

CDR3nt: TGTGCCAGCAGCCGGGGACAGGGTCCCGGAAACACCATATATTTT
CDR3aa: CASSRGQGPGNTIYF
v_gene: TRBV6-5
d_gene: TRBD1
j_gene: TRBJ1-3
abundance: NA

CDR3nt: TGTGCCAGCAGCCCGGGACAGGGGGGAACCTATAGCAATCAGCCCCAGCATTTT
CDR3aa: CASSPGQGGTYSNQPQHF
v_gene: TRBV7-9
d_gene: TRBD1
j_gene: TRBJ1-5
abundance: NA

CDR3nt: TGTGCCAGCAGCCCCCCCGAGGTCTCCTATGGCTACACCTTC
CDR3aa: CASSPPEVSYGYTF
v_gene: TRBV7-2
d_gene: NA
j_gene: TRBJ1-2
abundance: NA

CDR3nt: TGTGCCACCAGTGCCCCGGGACAGGGAGATGAGCAGTTCTTC
CDR3aa: CATSAPGQGDEQFF
v_gene: TRBV24-1
d_gene: TRBD1
j_gene: TRBJ2-1
abundance: NA

CDR3nt: TGTGCCAGCAGCTTGTTTACAGGGAGCGGTAGCACAGATACGCAGTATTTT
CDR3aa: CASSLFTGSGSTDTQYF
v_gene: TRBV5-4
d_gene: NA
j_gene: TRBJ2-3
abundance: few

CDR3nt: TGTGCCAGCAGCCAAGCAGCGGACAATTCACCCCTCCACTTT
CDR3aa: CASSQAADNSPLHF
v_gene: TRBV3-1/TRBV3-2
d_gene: NA
j_gene: TRBJ1-6
abundance: NA

CDR3nt: TGTGCCAGCAGCCCCGCGGGCCTTAGCAATCAGCCCCAGCATTTT
CDR3aa: CASSPAGLSNQPQHF
v_gene: TRBV7-8
d_gene: NA
j_gene: TRBJ1-5
abundance: NA

CDR3nt: TGTGCCTGGAGTGGGGACTCCTATGGCTACACCTTC
CDR3aa: CAWSGDSYGYTF
v_gene: TRBV30
d_gene: NA
j_gene: TRBJ1-2
abundance: NA

CDR3nt: TGTGCCACCCGAACAGCGAACACCGGGGAGCTGTTTTTT
CDR3aa: CATRTANTGELFF
v_gene: TRBV7-9
d_gene: NA
j_gene: TRBJ2-2
abundance: NA

CDR3nt: TGCGCCAGCAGCCAAGTTCTAGCGGCGAATGAGCAGTTCTTC
CDR3aa: CASSQVLAANEQFF
v_gene: TRBV4-1
d_gene: TRBD2
j_gene: TRBJ2-1
abundance: NA

CDR3nt: TGTGCCAGCAGTCAAAGGCAGGGGAGCACAGATACGCAGTATTTT
CDR3aa: CASSQRQGSTDTQYF
v_gene: TRBV7-9
d_gene: NA
j_gene: TRBJ2-3
abundance: NA

CDR3nt: TGTGCCAGCAGCTCATCCCGGGACAGGGACCCCTACTCTGGAAACACCATATATTTT
CDR3aa: CASSSSRDRDPYSGNTIYF
v_gene: TRBV7-9
d_gene: TRBD1
j_gene: TRBJ1-3
abundance: NA

CDR3nt: TGTGCCAGCAGTGAATATCCTAGCGGCTATGGCTACACCTTC
CDR3aa: CASSEYPSGYGYTF
v_gene: TRBV6-1
d_gene: NA
j_gene: TRBJ1-2
abundance: NA

CDR3nt: TGTGCCAGCAGCCTAACCAGCGGGGGCACCGGGGAGCTGTTTTTT
CDR3aa: CASSLTSGGTGELFF
v_gene: TRBV7-3
d_gene: TRBD2
j_gene: TRBJ2-2
abundance: NA

CDR3nt: TGTGCCAGCAGACCAAGGACAGGGGGACCTGGGGCCAACGTCCTGACTTTC
CDR3aa: CASRPRTGGPGANVLTF
v_gene: TRBV3-1/TRBV3-2
d_gene: TRBD1
j_gene: TRBJ2-6
abundance: NA

CDR3nt: TGTGCCAGCAGATCGTTAGCGGGACCCGAGGGGAAAAACATTCAGTACTTC
CDR3aa: CASRSLAGPEGKNIQYF
v_gene: TRBV21-1
d_gene: NA
j_gene: TRBJ2-4
abundance: NA

CDR3nt: TGTGCCAGTAGCTCCTATAATTCACCCCTCCACTTT
CDR3aa: CASSSYNSPLHF
v_gene: TRBV30
d_gene: NA
j_gene: TRBJ1-6
abundance: NA

CDR3nt: TGTGCCAGCAGCTTGACAGGTGATATCCCCTACAATGAGCAGTTCTTC
CDR3aa: CASSLTGDIPYNEQFF
v_gene: TRBV5-6
d_gene: NA
j_gene: TRBJ2-1
abundance: NA

CDR3nt: TGTGCCAGCAGCTGGGAGATCACAGATACGCAGTATTTT
CDR3aa: CASSWEITDTQYF
v_gene: TRBV5-6
d_gene: NA
j_gene: TRBJ2-3
abundance: NA

CDR3nt: TGTGCCAGCAGCCTGACATTCTCCGACGAGCAGTACTTC
CDR3aa: CASSLTFSDEQYF
v_gene: TRBV5-4
d_gene: NA
j_gene: TRBJ2-7
abundance: NA

CDR3nt: TGTGCCAGTAGTATCGGGGGAAGCACAGATACGCAGTATTTT
CDR3aa: CASSIGGSTDTQYF
v_gene: TRBV19
d_gene: NA
j_gene: TRBJ2-3
abundance: once

CDR3nt: TGTGCCAGCAGTTACGGGTTAACAGGGGGCTCGTACTTC
CDR3aa: CASSYGLTGGSYF
v_gene: TRBV6-5
d_gene: TRBD1
j_gene: TRBJ2-7
abundance: once

CDR3nt: TGTGCCAGCAGTTTTTCCAGCGGGGGCGGCACAGATACGCAGTATTTT
CDR3aa: CASSFSSGGGTDTQYF
v_gene: TRBV6-6
d_gene: TRBD2
j_gene: TRBJ2-3
abundance: NA

CDR3nt: TGTGCCAGCACCCTTGTACAGGGGGCGGGAGGCTACACCTTC
CDR3aa: CASTLVQGAGGYTF
v_gene: TRBV11-2
d_gene: TRBD1
j_gene: TRBJ1-2
abundance: NA

CDR3nt: TGTGCCAGCAGCCCCCTACTAGAGGCCGGGGAGCTGTTTTTT
CDR3aa: CASSPLLEAGELFF
v_gene: TRBV14
d_gene: NA
j_gene: TRBJ2-2
abundance: NA